The clone carrying this TCR beta chain was seen just once. The antigen is not known. The CDR3 runs 15 residues. Germline V gives CDR1 SGHAT, CDR2 FQNNGV. J was trimmed by 6 bases and V by 3 bases; bases with no gene match: 7. Produced via immunoSEQ multiplex PCR; TCRdb's table is partial and in-frame only. The repertoire consists of approximately 82,000 clones, with roughly 88% occurring once and the leading ten covering approximately 0.8%. At baseline, cycle 4 day 1, and cycle 7 day 1, blood was sampled. The sample comes from a study of OX40 agonist ivuxolimab in advanced cancers. Whole-study context: The dose-escalation cohort was around 83% male, with a mean age of around 60 years, ranging roughly 20 to 90.

General study results and limits: The CD4+ and CD8+ T cells in the blood had expanded clonally by week 6 at 0.1 to 3.0 mg/kg.

This sequence originates from an adult with an advanced solid tumor such as melanoma, head and neck, liver or kidney cancer. The sequenced sample was CD4+ or CD8+ T cells sorted from blood, obtained in a trial of the OX40 agonist ivuxolimab. J is TRBJ1-2 and V is TRBV11-2; 10 nucleotides match TRBD1. In nucleotides, the CDR3 is TGTGCCAGCAGCTTCCCGACAGGGGGCGCACATGGCTACACCTTC. It is translated as CASSFPTGGAHGYTF.